This T cell receptor beta chain was obtained from a study of T cells in localized non-small cell lung cancer. Study-wide findings and caveats: Heterogeneity is still possible, as just one tumor region was sequenced. With higher T cell density in blood came longer overall survival. Within adjacent lung there appeared a median around 60 of the top 100 tumor clones. Uninvolved adjacent lung had the highest recorded T cell clonality, with tumor below it.

CDR3 length: 14 residues. V shed 0 bases and J shed 2 bases, with 6 bases lying between them. Germline CDR1 SGDLS, CDR2 YYNGEE. Only one count was recorded for this clone. Its antigen is not known. Sequencing was performed with immunoSEQ multiplex PCR; in TCRdb, only in-frame clones are kept and a portion is missing. The table records more than 100,000 clones, roughly 90% of them present only once. The clonotype originates from a female donor over 55 with stage I lung adenocarcinoma. This chain connects TRBV9 to TRBJ2-1; D is uncertain. Here the sequenced sample was peripheral blood, taken before any cancer treatment. In DNA, the CDR3 is TGTGCCAGCAGCGTAGCGGTAACCTACAATGAGCAGTTCTTC. Translating gives CASSVAVTYNEQFF.